This T cell receptor (beta chain) derives from a study of blood T cells in healthy people across ages. No fewer than 5 micrograms of total RNA were isolated from every sample. The use of a sample-barcoded 5' primer and a J-beta primer mix characterized a second PCR of roughly 6 to 11 cycles. A tag from a template-switch adaptor with 12 random nucleotides marked each cDNA molecule. One entry per CDR3 protein results from TCRdb running MiXCR on the 5' RACE reads. The data hold some 920,000 distinct CDR3 sequences, with just over 50% observed a single time. Germline V gene data show CDR1 as MDHEN and CDR2 as SYDVKM. The length of the CDR3 is 14 residues. Deletions cut 5 bases from V and 5 bases from J, with 15 bases between.

The source is a woman in her sixties or seventies in good health. This chain links TRBV28 with TRBJ1-2; weak D call: TRBD1 (6 bases). Sequenced sample: blood. As DNA, the CDR3 is TGTGCCAGCAGTAGCGCAGGGGTAGGGTATGGCTACACCTTC. Encoded protein: CASSSAGVGYGYTF.